This T cell receptor beta chain was recovered during a study of T cell changes during pregnancy in multiple sclerosis (dated by TCRdb to about 2019). Background for the entire study: Changes in the T cell repertoire over the course of pregnancy were examined in this study in women with multiple sclerosis.

Library preparation employed the immunoSEQ multiplex PCR assay. TCRdb limited this immuneACCESS table to in-frame rearrangements with V and J called. A share of clones is missing; checked studies link under half to unresolved V genes, and the rest is unexplained. In this sample the table shows tens of thousands of clones, 80% to 95% of which occur a single time. Under 0.7% of the sample is taken by the ten largest. To note about this clone: Its binding antigen is unknown. Base qualities are not at hand, and no much larger clone is one base apart.

Sequences were derived from CD4+ T cells from peripheral blood mononuclear cells, sampled after pregnancy. The receptor was derived from a female donor with multiple sclerosis, enrolled in a pregnancy study.

The CDR3 reads CASSYPGTAREQYF. The nucleotide sequence reads as follows: TGTGCCAGCAGTTATCCCGGGACAGCGCGCGAGCAGTACTTC. In this chain, TRBV6-6 is recombined with TRBJ2-7; TRBD1 aligns with 7 central bases. Via the germline V gene (reference sequence), CDR1 is MNHNY and CDR2 SVGAGI. Inclusive of the bounding cysteine and phenylalanine, the CDR3 is 14 residues long. The DNA shown is the 42-base CDR3, in frame from base 1. V lost 3 bases and J lost 6 bases, and the count of bases not matched to a germline gene is 8.